These T cell receptor beta chains were read from a single sample in a study of siplizumab effects on memory and regulatory T cells. The assay was immunoSEQ multiplex PCR, and TCRdb's table has in-frame clones only and misses some. Found here are roughly 26,000 clones, 70% to 85% of them singletons; the top ten hold about 22%. The sample taken for sequencing was memory CD4+ T cells sorted from blood. All receptors derive from a human donor in good health. Each CDR3 is given with its conserved first and last residue. The order of the fields is clone size, V gene, J gene, D gene, CDR3 DNA, CDR3 protein. The D gene is left open where the match is weak. The size field is filled for only some rows; it gives once, few, many or a size class.

few,TRBV5-1,TRBJ1-3,-,TGCGCCAGCACCGATTCAGGGGTTGGGATTGGAAACACCATATATTTT,CASTDSGVGIGNTIYF
-,TRBV6-6,TRBJ1-1,TRBD1,TGTGCCAGCAGTAGCGGCAGAGTCGACAGGGGCACTGAAGCTTTCTTT,CASSSGRVDRGTEAFF
-,TRBV2,TRBJ1-5,TRBD1,TGTGCCAGCAGTGCGGGACAGTCTCGCAATCAGCCCCAGCATTTT,CASSAGQSRNQPQHF
-,TRBV5-1,TRBJ2-1,-,TGCGCCAGCAGCTTGGCCGGCTCCCTCAGCTACAATGAGCAGTTCTTC,CASSLAGSLSYNEQFF
-,TRBV7-3,TRBJ2-1,-,TGTGCCAGCAGCCAAACTAGTTTCGATGAGCAGTTCTTC,CASSQTSFDEQFF
-,TRBV28,TRBJ2-3,TRBD2,TGTGCCTCAGGCGGGGGTGCTAGCACAGATACGCAGTATTTT,CASGGGASTDTQYF
-,TRBV7-9,TRBJ1-1,TRBD1,TGTGCCAGCAGCTTAGCTATGACAGGGATTCGGGACACTGAAGCTTTCTTT,CASSLAMTGIRDTEAFF
-,TRBV6-5,TRBJ1-2,-,TGTGCCAGCAGTCTACAGGGTCCCTATGGCTACACCTTC,CASSLQGPYGYTF
-,TRBV7-2,TRBJ2-3,TRBD2,TGTGCCAGCAGCTTAGACGGGAGGGGGACAGATACGCAGTATTTT,CASSLDGRGTDTQYF
-,TRBV5-5,TRBJ2-1,-,TGTGCCAGCTTTCCCGGTTGGAATGAGCAGTTCTTC,CASFPGWNEQFF
-,TRBV4-1,TRBJ1-5,-,TGCGCCAGCAGCCAAGAAAGCAGACTATATAGCAATCAGCCCCAGCATTTT,CASSQESRLYSNQPQHF
-,TRBV10-3,TRBJ1-5,-,TGTGCCATCAGTGAGTCTAGTGGTCAGCCCCAGCATTTT,CAISESSGQPQHF
-,TRBV5-4,TRBJ2-7,-,TGTGCCAGCAGCTTGGGGGGCAGGGTTGGCGAGCAGTACTTC,CASSLGGRVGEQYF
-,TRBV19,TRBJ1-3,-,TGTGCCAGTAGTGTAACTGGAAACACCATATATTTT,CASSVTGNTIYF
-,TRBV28,TRBJ2-3,TRBD2,TGTGCCAGCAGTTTACCCGCGGGAGCTGATACGCAGTATTTT,CASSLPAGADTQYF
-,TRBV30,TRBJ2-1,TRBD2,TGTGCCTGGAGTGTTCCGGGAGGTCCTCGCAATGAGCAGTTCTTC,CAWSVPGGPRNEQFF
few,TRBV30,TRBJ1-6,TRBD1,TGTGCCTGGAGGACCGGGACAGGGAGGGGTTATAATTCACCCCTCCACTTT,CAWRTGTGRGYNSPLHF
once,TRBV5-1,TRBJ2-5,TRBD1,TGCGCCAGCAGTAGGGGGCAGCTGGGAGAGACCCAGTACTTC,CASSRGQLGETQYF
-,TRBV19,TRBJ2-7,-,TGTGCCAGCCAAGCATCCGGGGAAAGCTCCTACGAGCAGTACTTC,CASQASGESSYEQYF
-,TRBV19,TRBJ2-6,-,TGTGCCAGCCACAAAGGGGGGGAGGGGCTCTCTGGGGCCAACGTCCTGACTTTC,CASHKGGEGLSGANVLTF
few,TRBV2,TRBJ1-5,TRBD1,TGTGCCATTGGACAGGGAGAGGACTCTCAGCCCCAGCATTTT,CAIGQGEDSQPQHF
-,TRBV27,TRBJ2-3,-,TGTGCCAGCAGTTTACCCGGGGGAGATACGCAGTATTTT,CASSLPGGDTQYF
-,TRBV4-1,TRBJ1-2,TRBD1,TGCGCCAGCAGCCTAACAGGGGGCTATGGCTACACCTTC,CASSLTGGYGYTF
-,TRBV11-1,TRBJ1-1,-,TGTGCCAGCAGCTTAGAGAGGGTAAGCTCTGAAGCTTTCTTT,CASSLERVSSEAFF
-,TRBV30,TRBJ2-7,-,TGTGCCTGGAGGCACCGGGACGGCCGTTTGGGGCAGTACTTC,CAWRHRDGRLGQYF